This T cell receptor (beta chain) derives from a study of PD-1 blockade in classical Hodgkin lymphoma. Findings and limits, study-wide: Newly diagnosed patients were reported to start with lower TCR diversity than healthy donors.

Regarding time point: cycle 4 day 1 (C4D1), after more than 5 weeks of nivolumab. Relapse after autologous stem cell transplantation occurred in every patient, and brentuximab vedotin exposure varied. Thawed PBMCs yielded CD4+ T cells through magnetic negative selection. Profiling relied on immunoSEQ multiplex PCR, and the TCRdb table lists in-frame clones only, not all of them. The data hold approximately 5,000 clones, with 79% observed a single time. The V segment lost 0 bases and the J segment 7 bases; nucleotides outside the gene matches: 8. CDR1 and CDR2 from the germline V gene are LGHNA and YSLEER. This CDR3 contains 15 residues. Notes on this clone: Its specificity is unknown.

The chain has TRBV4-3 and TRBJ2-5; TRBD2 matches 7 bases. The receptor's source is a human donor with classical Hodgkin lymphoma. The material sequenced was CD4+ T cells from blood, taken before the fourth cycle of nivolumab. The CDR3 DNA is TGCGCCAGCAGCCAAGATCAACACCCGGGAGGGACCCAGTACTTC. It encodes CASSQDQHPGGTQYF.